Here is one T cell receptor (beta chain) with its context. Its specificity is not known. One junction end does not reproduce the germline sequence, and a read error may be involved. This CDR3 comprises 12 residues. The V gene's germline CDR1 is DFQATT and CDR2 SNEGSKA (reference sequence). This record comes from a study of spatial heterogeneity in lung cancer. General study results and limits: The study found that expanded intratumoral alpha and beta TCR counts tracked tumor mutation counts.

The time point is: sample taken at primary tumor resection. A single record per CDR3 protein comes from TCRdb applying MiXCR to the 5' RACE reads. The table lists about 4,200 distinct CDR3 sequences, approximately 5.7% of them singletons. The material was lung tumor tissue, obtained at surgery. This receptor was obtained from a male donor with early-stage non-small cell lung cancer. The V and J genes are TRBV20-1 and TRBJ1-1; D is undetermined. The CDR3 coding sequence is TGCAGTGCTTGGACTCAGAACGCTGAAGCTTTCTTT. Its protein is CSAWTQNAEAFF.